Described below is a single TCR beta chain sequence and its context. Its antigen is unidentified. The source of the sample is a study of T-cell memory formation after mild COVID-19. Turning to the study itself: TCR clusters showed largely donor specificity.

The CDR3 runs to 17 residues. In germline, CDR1 is LNHDA, CDR2 SQIVND (reference sequence). Trimming removed 5 bases from V and 2 bases from J; junction bases left unmatched: 11. Study conclusions and caveats: Pre-infection memory contained some responding clones, which suggested that cross-reactive memory had joined. A second wave expanding day 15 to 37 was CD4+-biased; contracting clones were balanced. CD4+ contracting clones were found mainly in CM and EM, and CD8+ ones in EMRA.

Each CDR3 protein gets one entry after TCRdb re-called the 5' RACE reads with MiXCR. The sample carries 140,000 to 150,000 distinct CDR3 sequences, about a fifth recorded once. Sequenced material: PBMCs or a T cell subset sorted from them (not recorded which). The sequence was obtained from an adult woman who had mild COVID-19 (a few samples of this study predate the infection). Cell type and time point are not known. This chain joins TRBV19 and TRBJ2-3, with 9 bases that match TRBD2. CDR3 sequence: CASSPRTTSGVTDTQYF. The DNA for the CDR3 is TGTGCCAGTAGTCCTCGCACGACTAGCGGTGTCACAGATACGCAGTATTTT.